The rows below give T cell receptor beta chains drawn from one sample of a study of T cell repertoires in cytomegalovirus infection. TCRdb itself ran the reads through MiXCR, one entry per CDR3 protein. The sample records under 500,000 distinct CDR3 sequences, approximately 40% being singletons. These receptors have no known antigen. The material sequenced was cultured PBMCs, taken from culture after CMV antigen stimulation. Receptor source: a human donor in good health (CMV status not recorded). Some clones in this sample may be carry-over from other donors' samples. CDR3s include the opening cysteine and the closing phenylalanine or tryptophan. D genes are given only for firm matches. For some rows the clone size is stated as once, few or many, or as a class when expanded; others skip it.

j_call v_call clone_size d_call cdr3_nt cdr3_aa
TRBJ2-7 TRBV7-9 many . TGTGCCAGCAGCCCCTCCTACGAGCAGTACTTC CASSPSYEQYF
TRBJ2-7 TRBV19 . TRBD2 TGTGCCAGTAGTATTGGAGCGGGAGACGAGCAGTACTTC CASSIGAGDEQYF
TRBJ2-7 TRBV6-6 . . TGTGCCAGCAGTTACGAACAAGAGGGGTCCTACGAGCAGTACTTC CASSYEQEGSYEQYF
TRBJ2-7 TRBV11-2 . TRBD2 TGTGCCAGCAGCTCGGGGGGGGTTACCAGCTACGAGCAGTACTTC CASSSGGVTSYEQYF
TRBJ2-5 TRBV7-2 . TRBD2 TGTGCCAGCAGCTTCGCGGGGGGAGGGTGGGAGACCCAGTACTTC CASSFAGGGWETQYF
TRBJ1-6 TRBV5-6 . . TGTGCCAGCAGCTTGAAACCTAGGGGATATAATTCACCCCTCCACTTT CASSLKPRGYNSPLHF
TRBJ2-1 TRBV7-2 many . TGTGCCAGCAGCTTAGCCACACCGACCTACAATGAGCAGTTCTTC CASSLATPTYNEQFF
TRBJ1-2 TRBV7-9 few . TGTGCCAGCAGCCCCGAGAGGATTCCGGACTATGGCTACACCTTC CASSPERIPDYGYTF
TRBJ1-4 TRBV5-1 . . TGCGCCAGCAGCCGCGAGGGGATTTCTAATGAAAAACTGTTTTTT CASSREGISNEKLFF
TRBJ2-5 TRBV28 . . TGTGCCAGCACCTCGGGCGATCGGGCGGAGACCCAGTACTTC CASTSGDRAETQYF
TRBJ2-7 TRBV2 . . TGTGCCAGCACCCGAAGGCAGGGTGGCTACGAGCAGTACTTC CASTRRQGGYEQYF
TRBJ2-1 TRBV12-3/TRBV12-4 . . TGTGCCAGCAGTTTGAACTCCCCAAATGAGCAGTTCTTC CASSLNSPNEQFF
TRBJ2-3 TRBV6-1 few TRBD2 TGTGCCAGCAGTCGTACTAGCGGGCGCACAGATACGCAGTATTTT CASSRTSGRTDTQYF
TRBJ1-5 TRBV7-2 few . TGTGCCAGCAGCTTCCAGGACAATCAGCCCCAGCATTTT CASSFQDNQPQHF
TRBJ1-2 TRBV12-3/TRBV12-4 . . TGTGCCAGCAGTCAAGGTTATGGCTACACCTTC CASSQGYGYTF
TRBJ1-2 TRBV6-1 few TRBD1 TGTGCCAGCAGTGAAAGACAGGGTCGCTCCTATGGCTACACCTTC CASSERQGRSYGYTF
TRBJ2-5 TRBV11-1 . TRBD1 TGTGCCAGCAGCCGCCAGGGACAGCTACAAGAGACCCAGTACTTC CASSRQGQLQETQYF
TRBJ1-1 TRBV19 few . TGTGCCAGTAGTGACTCGACAGTGAACACTGAAGCTTTCTTT CASSDSTVNTEAFF
TRBJ2-3 TRBV12-3/TRBV12-4 few . TGTGCCAGCCTTGTTGGTGGAGGCCTCGCAGATACGCAGTATTTT CASLVGGGLADTQYF
TRBJ1-6 TRBV5-1 . . TGCGCCAGCAGCTTGGATGGACAGAATTCACCCCTCCACTTT CASSLDGQNSPLHF
TRBJ1-5 TRBV19 . . TGTGCCAGTAGCGGACAGCCGGAGAATCAGCCCCAGCATTTT CASSGQPENQPQHF
TRBJ2-1 TRBV5-8 few . TGTGCCAGCAGCTGGGGGGCAGACTACAATGAGCAGTTCTTC CASSWGADYNEQFF
TRBJ2-1 TRBV10-3 . . TGTGCCACCGCCCCGGGAACCTCTTGGAATGAGCAGTTCTTC CATAPGTSWNEQFF
TRBJ2-1 TRBV15 . . TGTGCCACCACCGAGGGTCGGGGGAGGTACAATGAGCAGTTCTTC CATTEGRGRYNEQFF
TRBJ1-6 TRBV7-2 many TRBD1 TGTGCCAGCAGCCCTCAGGGGGGGCCTAATTCACCCCTCCACTTT CASSPQGGPNSPLHF
TRBJ1-1 TRBV7-4 . . TGTGCCAGCAGCCCCTGGAGTGGGGACACTGAAGCTTTCTTT CASSPWSGDTEAFF
TRBJ2-1 TRBV7-6 . TRBD1 TGTGCCAGCAGCCTTATCACCGACAGGGTCGGGGATGAGCAGTTCTTC CASSLITDRVGDEQFF
TRBJ2-5 TRBV7-9 . . TGTGCCAGCAGCTCGATGGGGGGGCCTGGAGAGACCCAGTACTTC CASSSMGGPGETQYF
TRBJ2-7 TRBV7-2 few TRBD2 TGTGCCAGCAGCTTCACTAGCGGGAGGGCCGGGTACGAGCAGTACTTC CASSFTSGRAGYEQYF
TRBJ1-5 TRBV27 . TRBD1 TGTGCCAGCAGTATAGGGACAGGGGCCTCCAATCAGCCCCAGCATTTT CASSIGTGASNQPQHF
TRBJ1-2 TRBV12-3/TRBV12-4 . . TGTGCCAGCAGGCCGTCCGGGACAAACTATGGCTACACCTTC CASRPSGTNYGYTF
TRBJ2-1 TRBV20-1 once . TGCAGTGCTACTACAGGGCAGACCTACAATGAGCAGTTCTTC CSATTGQTYNEQFF
TRBJ2-7 TRBV6-5 few . TGTGCCAGCAGTTACGGAGGACCCGGATACGAGCAGTACTTC CASSYGGPGYEQYF
TRBJ1-3 TRBV7-2 . . TGTGCCAGCACCTTCGAAATCTCTGGAAACACCATATATTTT CASTFEISGNTIYF
TRBJ2-7 TRBV6-2/TRBV6-3 . . TGTGCCAGCAGTTACTCGACAGTTGAAAGCTCCTACGAGCAGTACTTC CASSYSTVESSYEQYF
TRBJ1-1 TRBV7-2 few . TGTGCCAGCAGCCCGACGAGGGGAAGCACTGAAGCTTTCTTT CASSPTRGSTEAFF
TRBJ2-3 TRBV12-3/TRBV12-4 once . TGTGCCAGCACCGATAGCGGTTTCACAGATACGCAGTATTTT CASTDSGFTDTQYF
TRBJ1-2 TRBV7-2 few TRBD1 TGTGCCAGCAGCTCCGGAAGGGGGCGCGGCTATGGCTACACCTTC CASSSGRGRGYGYTF
TRBJ1-5 TRBV7-9 few . TGTGCCAGCAGCTTAGACGCTCAGCCCCAGCATTTT CASSLDAQPQHF
TRBJ2-1 TRBV5-6 . TRBD2 TGTGCCAGCAGCTTGGGAAGAGTAGCGGGGGGCAACAATGAGCAGTTCTTC CASSLGRVAGGNNEQFF
TRBJ2-2 TRBV10-3 . . TGTGCCACCAGACACGGACTACCTAACACCGGGGAGCTGTTTTTT CATRHGLPNTGELFF
TRBJ1-5 TRBV19 . . TGTGCCAGTACCATAAGACAGAGCAATCAGCCCCAGCATTTT CASTIRQSNQPQHF
TRBJ2-7 TRBV12-3/TRBV12-4 . . TGTGCCAGCAGGTCGGGCCCTGGGGAGCAGTACTTC CASRSGPGEQYF
TRBJ2-2 TRBV2 . TRBD2 TGTGCCAGCAGTGATCTAGCGGGAGACACCGGGGAGCTGTTTTTT CASSDLAGDTGELFF
TRBJ2-2 TRBV5-4 . TRBD1 TGTGCCAGCAGCTCAAGACAGGGGAACACCGGGGAGCTGTTTTTT CASSSRQGNTGELFF
TRBJ2-1 TRBV5-4 . . TGTGCCAGCAGCTTGATTGCAGCTTCCAATGAGCAGTTCTTC CASSLIAASNEQFF
TRBJ1-4 TRBV7-6 few . TGTGCCAGCAGCTTAGTAGGCAGCGTCAATGAAAAACTGTTTTTT CASSLVGSVNEKLFF
TRBJ2-2 TRBV7-9 . . TGTGCCAGCAGCCCGCAACCCCACGGGGAGCTGTTTTTT CASSPQPHGELFF
TRBJ2-2 TRBV28 few . TGTGCCAGCAGTTCCCCCCATCTTCAGGTCGTCGCCGGGGAGCTGTTTTTT CASSSPHLQVVAGELFF
TRBJ1-2 TRBV12-3/TRBV12-4 few . TGTGCCAGCAGCCTACACGACCTGCGCTGGGGCTACACCTTC CASSLHDLRWGYTF
TRBJ1-1 TRBV12-3/TRBV12-4 . TRBD1 TGTGCCAGCAGTGCCCGGACAGGGACGGCTTTCTTT CASSARTGTAFF
TRBJ1-6 TRBV7-6 . . TGTGCCAGCGGCCGGGACCGGGATTCACCCCTCCACTTT CASGRDRDSPLHF
TRBJ2-1 TRBV2 . TRBD1 TGTGCCAGCCAGGTGGAGGGACAGGCCTACAATGAGCAGTTCTTC CASQVEGQAYNEQFF
TRBJ2-7 TRBV5-6 . . TGTGCCAGCAGCTTGGGGGGGGGCTCCGAGCAGTACTTC CASSLGGGSEQYF
TRBJ2-3 TRBV12-3/TRBV12-4 few TRBD2 TGTGCCAGCAGCCTTTTCGACTGGAGCGGGAGGCTTGGAACAGATACGCAGTATTTT CASSLFDWSGRLGTDTQYF
TRBJ2-5 TRBV2 . . TGTGCCAGCGGAAAGTCCCAAGAGACCCAGTACTTC CASGKSQETQYF
TRBJ1-2 TRBV5-1 . . TGCGCCAGCAGCTTGGAGGCCACCACATATGGCTACACCTTC CASSLEATTYGYTF
TRBJ1-2 TRBV7-8 . . TGTGCCAGCAGCTTAGGGGGGGTGAGGTACTATGGCTACACCTTC CASSLGGVRYYGYTF
TRBJ2-7 TRBV11-2 . TRBD2 TGTGCCAGCAGGCCCTTACGGGGGGATCCACGAATATACGAGCAGTACTTC CASRPLRGDPRIYEQYF
TRBJ2-7 TRBV7-2 few TRBD1 TGTGCCCCTCACGGCTGGGACAGGTTTTTCCACGAGCAGTACTTC CAPHGWDRFFHEQYF